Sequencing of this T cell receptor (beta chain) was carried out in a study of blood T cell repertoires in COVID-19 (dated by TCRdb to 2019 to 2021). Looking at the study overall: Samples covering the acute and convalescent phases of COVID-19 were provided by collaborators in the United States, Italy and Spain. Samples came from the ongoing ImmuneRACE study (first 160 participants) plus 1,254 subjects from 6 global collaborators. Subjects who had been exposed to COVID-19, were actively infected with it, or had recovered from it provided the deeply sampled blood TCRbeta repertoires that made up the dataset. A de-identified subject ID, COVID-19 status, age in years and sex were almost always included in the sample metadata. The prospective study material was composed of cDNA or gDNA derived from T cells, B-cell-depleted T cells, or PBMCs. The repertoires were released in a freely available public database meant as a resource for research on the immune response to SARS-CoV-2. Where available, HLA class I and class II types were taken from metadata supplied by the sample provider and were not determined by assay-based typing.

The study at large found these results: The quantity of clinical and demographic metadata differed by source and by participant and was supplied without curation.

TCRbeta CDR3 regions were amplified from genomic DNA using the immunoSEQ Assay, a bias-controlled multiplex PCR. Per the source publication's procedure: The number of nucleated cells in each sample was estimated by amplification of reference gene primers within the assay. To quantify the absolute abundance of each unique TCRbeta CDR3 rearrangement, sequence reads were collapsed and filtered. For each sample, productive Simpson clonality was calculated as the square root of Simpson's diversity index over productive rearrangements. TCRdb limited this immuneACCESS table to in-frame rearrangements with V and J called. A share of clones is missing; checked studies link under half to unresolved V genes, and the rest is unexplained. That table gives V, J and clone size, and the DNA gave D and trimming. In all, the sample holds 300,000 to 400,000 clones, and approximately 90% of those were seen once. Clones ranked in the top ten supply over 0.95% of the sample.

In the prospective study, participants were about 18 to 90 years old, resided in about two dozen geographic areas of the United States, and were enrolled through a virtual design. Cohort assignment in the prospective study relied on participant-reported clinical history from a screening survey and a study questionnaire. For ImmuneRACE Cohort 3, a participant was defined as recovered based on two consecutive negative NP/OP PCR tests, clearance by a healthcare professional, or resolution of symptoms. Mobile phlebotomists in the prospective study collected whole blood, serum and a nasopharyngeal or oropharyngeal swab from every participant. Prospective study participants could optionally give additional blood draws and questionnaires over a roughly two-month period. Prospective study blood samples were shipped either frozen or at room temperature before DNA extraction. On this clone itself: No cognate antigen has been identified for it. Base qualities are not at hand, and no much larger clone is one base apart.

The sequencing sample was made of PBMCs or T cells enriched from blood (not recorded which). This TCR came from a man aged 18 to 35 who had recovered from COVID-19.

CDR3 sequence: CASSAETGRNTGELFF. At the DNA level, the sequence is TGTGCCAGCAGCGCCGAGACAGGTCGCAACACCGGGGAGCTGTTTTTT. The chain uses TRBV9 and TRBJ2-2; the D gene is perhaps TRBD1, from 6 matching bases. V is cut by 3 bases and J by 2 bases, and the space between the germline ends is 14 bases. From the germline V gene, CDR1 is SGDLS and CDR2 is YYNGEE. From the cysteine up to the phenylalanine, the CDR3 has a length of 16 residues. Just the 48-base CDR3 DNA is kept, in frame starting at base 1. The entire variable domain, with the stretches around the CDR3 drawn from the reference TRBV9 and TRBJ2-2 proteins, is DSGVTQTPKHLITATGQRVTLRCSPRSGDLSVYWYQQSLDQGLQFLIQYYNGEERAKGNILERFSAQQFPDLHSELNLSSLELGDSALYFCASSAETGRNTGELFFGEGSRLTVL.